This T cell receptor (beta chain) was documented in a study of shared clonotypes between healthy human individuals. Background on the study: Each donor's CD8 memory used one plate, CD8 naive two, each CD4 subset three. Study results and caveats: Rarefaction gave evidence that sorted-subset sequencing remained incomplete despite large depth.

This clone appeared once. Its antigen is as yet unknown. From germline, CDR1 is MNHEY and CDR2 SMNVEV (reference sequence). CDR3 length: 15 residues. J gave up 3 bases and V 4 bases, and 7 bases lay outside the gene matches. Terminally differentiated effector memory CD45RA+ cells were excluded from the naive CD8 cells, which were CD45RO-negative and positively selected for CCR7. Adult Caucasians living in Nashville, Tennessee made up all of the donors. Deep was the level used in running the assay. The protocol was immunoSEQ multiplex PCR, while the TCRdb copy is restricted to in-frame clones and leaves out a portion. Altogether around 2,100,000 clones are present, 85% to 95% being singletons, with the ten largest covering 1% to 1.5%.

The sequence came from a man younger than 35 in good health. Sequencing used naive CD8+ T cells sorted from blood. The chain combines TRBV27 with TRBJ2-7; 9 bases are shared with TRBD1. DNA of the CDR3: TGTGCCAGCAGTTCCGTGGGGACAGGGCTCTACGAGCAGTACTTC. Translation: CASSSVGTGLYEQYF.